These T cell receptor beta chains were read from a single sample in a study of blood T cells in healthy people across ages. TCRdb itself ran the 5' RACE reads through MiXCR, one entry per CDR3 protein. This table has approximately 900,000 distinct CDR3 sequences, roughly 43% appearing once. Sample: blood. The receptors come from a young man in good health. The CDR3 runs from the conserved cysteine through the conserved F or W. A D gene is named only where the DNA matches it firmly. Only some rows state a clone size, as once, few, many or a class for expanded clones.

clone_size	v_call	j_call	d_call	cdr3_aa	cdr3_nt
few	TRBV4-3	TRBJ2-7	-	CASSQGTDVTYEQYF	TGCGCCAGCAGCCAAGGGACGGATGTTACCTACGAGCAGTACTTC
-	TRBV7-9	TRBJ2-5	-	CASSLEGVQVTQYF	TGTGCCAGCAGCTTAGAAGGGGTCCAAGTGACCCAGTACTTC
-	TRBV27	TRBJ2-7	TRBD1	CASSLTGGVTYEQYF	TGCGCCAGCAGTCTCACAGGGGGTGTTACCTACGAGCAGTACTTC
few	TRBV4-3	TRBJ2-7	-	CASSDSILYEQYF	TGCGCCAGCAGCGACAGTATATTGTACGAGCAGTACTTC
-	TRBV4-1	TRBJ2-5	TRBD2	CASSQVKARAGQETQYF	TGCGCCAGCAGCCAAGTTAAGGCTAGAGCGGGGCAAGAGACCCAGTACTTC
-	TRBV27	TRBJ2-2	TRBD2	CASSLREGLPGELFF	TGTGCCAGCAGTTTGCGGGAGGGCCTCCCCGGGGAGCTGTTTTTT
many	TRBV4-3	TRBJ2-1	-	CASSHLYNEQFF	TGCGCCAGCAGCCATCTCTACAATGAGCAGTTCTTC
-	TRBV7-9	TRBJ2-1	-	CASSTSTVNERFF	TGTGCCAGCAGCACCTCGACGGTCAATGAGCGGTTCTTC
few	TRBV4-2	TRBJ2-2	TRBD2	CASSQEFGGGGAYGELFF	TGTGCCAGCAGCCAAGAGTTCGGGGGCGGGGGGGCATATGGGGAGCTGTTTTTT
many	TRBV6-4	TRBJ2-1	-	CASSDTDMGEQFF	TGTGCCAGCAGTGACACGGACATGGGTGAGCAGTTCTTC
-	TRBV28	TRBJ1-4	-	CASSSPDQNEKLFF	TGTGCCAGCAGTTCCCCCGATCAAAATGAAAAACTGTTTTTT
few	TRBV27	TRBJ1-5	-	CATGRDSNQPQHF	TGTGCCACCGGCCGAGATAGCAATCAGCCCCAGCATTTT
-	TRBV28	TRBJ1-5	-	CASSLGGRVVPQHF	TGTGCCAGCAGCCTAGGAGGCAGGGTTGTGCCCCAGCATTTT
-	TRBV27	TRBJ2-6	-	CASSFRIDGKAPGANVLTF	TGTGCCAGCAGTTTCAGGATTGACGGAAAGGCGCCCGGGGCCAACGTCCTGACTTTC
-	TRBV5-1	TRBJ1-1	-	CASSGGPYTEAFF	TGCGCCAGCAGCGGCGGGCCTTACACTGAAGCTTTCTTT
few	TRBV12-5	TRBJ2-1	-	CASGLGSGSSYNEQFF	TGTGCTAGTGGTTTGGGTAGCGGTAGCTCCTACAATGAGCAGTTCTTC
-	TRBV4-1	TRBJ2-3	-	CASSLRTTGRADTQYF	TGCGCCAGCAGCCTTAGGACTACCGGACGGGCAGATACGCAGTATTTT
few	TRBV6-2/TRBV6-3	TRBJ2-1	TRBD2	CASLQPGLVSNEQFF	TGTGCCAGCCTACAACCGGGACTAGTGTCAAATGAGCAGTTCTTC
-	TRBV7-2	TRBJ1-2	-	CASSEQGLGGYTF	TGTGCCAGCAGCGAGCAGGGGCTCGGCGGCTATACCTTC
-	TRBV5-1	TRBJ2-3	TRBD1	CASTDRGGPDTQYF	TGCGCCAGTACCGACAGGGGGGGCCCAGATACGCAGTATTTT
few	TRBV12-3/TRBV12-4	TRBJ2-7	TRBD1	CASSFRTGVVYEQYF	TGTGCCAGCAGTTTTCGGACAGGGGTGGTATACGAGCAGTACTTC
many	TRBV12-3/TRBV12-4	TRBJ2-1	TRBD1	CASSPQFTGGNEQFF	TGTGCCAGCAGTCCCCAGTTTACAGGGGGCAATGAGCAGTTCTTC
-	TRBV7-9	TRBJ2-7	TRBD2	CASSSAGGEYEQYF	TGTGCCAGCAGCTCAGCGGGGGGAGAGTACGAGCAGTACTTC
once	TRBV7-2	TRBJ2-5	-	CASTSDWGRDEQYF	TGTGCCAGCACCTCGGACTGGGGTAGGGATGAGCAGTACTTC
-	TRBV6-2/TRBV6-3	TRBJ2-1	TRBD1	CASSWTGTGEQFF	TGTGCCAGCAGTTGGACAGGGACTGGTGAGCAGTTCTTC
-	TRBV25-1	TRBJ2-7	-	CASRTTNGYEQYF	TGTGCCAGCCGGACTACTAATGGTTACGAGCAGTACTTC
-	TRBV20-1	TRBJ1-1	TRBD1	CSAPDRRSNTEAFF	TGCAGTGCTCCGGACAGGCGGTCGAACACTGAAGCTTTCTTT
-	TRBV4-1	TRBJ1-5	-	CASSQDGSGSQPQHF	TGCGCCAGCAGCCAAGATGGATCGGGGTCCCAGCCCCAGCATTTT
-	TRBV5-1	TRBJ2-7	-	CASSLMGPSSYEQYF	TGCGCCAGCAGCTTGATGGGGCCCAGCTCCTACGAGCAGTACTTC
-	TRBV28	TRBJ2-1	TRBD1	CASSLEGQGRDNEQFF	TGTGCCAGCAGTTTAGAGGGACAGGGACGAGACAATGAGCAGTTCTTC
few	TRBV27	TRBJ2-3	TRBD2	CASSRTSSTQYF	TGTGCCAGCAGTCGGACTAGCTCCACGCAGTATTTT
-	TRBV7-2	TRBJ1-1	-	CASSLDGGGAGGRNTEAFF	TGTGCCAGCAGCTTAGACGGCGGGGGGGCGGGGGGACGGAACACTGAAGCTTTCTTT
few	TRBV28	TRBJ2-3	TRBD1	CASSSDDGAGGGTDTQYF	TGTGCCAGCAGTTCGGATGACGGAGCAGGGGGCGGGACAGATACGCAGTATTTT
-	TRBV5-5	TRBJ2-3	-	CASSLNRASDTQYF	TGTGCCAGCAGCTTGAACAGGGCTTCAGATACGCAGTATTTT
few	TRBV4-2	TRBJ1-1	-	CASSPSGRDNTEAFF	TGTGCCAGCAGCCCCAGTGGTCGGGATAACACTGAAGCTTTCTTT
once	TRBV7-2	TRBJ1-3	-	CASSPPGVAGNTIYF	TGTGCCAGCAGCCCGCCAGGGGTAGCTGGAAACACCATATATTTT
-	TRBV20-1	TRBJ2-7	-	CSATIAFTAYEQYF	TGCAGTGCTACCATAGCCTTTACCGCCTACGAGCAGTACTTC
-	TRBV5-1	TRBJ2-2	-	CASPPPNRVSNTGELFF	TGCGCCAGCCCCCCACCAAACAGGGTATCGAACACCGGGGAGCTGTTTTTT
-	TRBV7-2	TRBJ2-1	TRBD1	CASRLPGQGANEQFF	TGTGCCAGCAGACTACCGGGACAGGGGGCCAATGAGCAGTTCTTC
-	TRBV5-1	TRBJ2-5	TRBD1	CASSGYRQGRPETQYF	TGCGCCAGCAGCGGATACCGACAGGGGCGTCCAGAGACCCAGTACTTC
-	TRBV7-2	TRBJ1-2	-	CASSFEGGNGYTF	TGTGCCAGCAGCTTCGAGGGTGGGAATGGCTACACCTTC
-	TRBV4-3	TRBJ2-7	TRBD1	CASSWNRGQLYEQYF	TGCGCCAGCAGCTGGAACAGGGGCCAACTCTACGAGCAGTACTTC
-	TRBV4-2	TRBJ1-6	-	CASSQDPLGGSPLHF	TGTGCCAGCAGCCAAGATCCCTTGGGGGGTTCACCCCTCCACTTT
-	TRBV7-9	TRBJ2-2	-	CAGSPTVGGELFF	TGTGCCGGCAGCCCCACTGTCGGCGGGGAGCTGTTTTTT
-	TRBV7-2	TRBJ2-1	-	CASSLDSVYNEQFF	TGTGCCAGCAGCTTGGACTCTGTGTACAATGAGCAGTTCTTC
-	TRBV14	TRBJ2-1	TRBD2	CASSQTSGGGNEQFF	TGTGCCAGCAGCCAAACTAGCGGGGGAGGGAATGAGCAGTTCTTC